This TCR beta chain was retrieved from a study of graft-versus-host responses after intestinal transplantation. Study results and caveats: There was an association between peak levels of circulating GvH clones and early post-transplant HvG declines. Among recipient marrow samples, GvH clones were found; some appeared first in ileum or blood. Clonal ratios of graft-versus-host to host-versus-graft in allografts were high for patients exhibiting graft-donor T cell macrochimerism.

Regarding this clone: Its antigen is not identified.

Clones were sequenced by immunoSEQ multiplex PCR, and TCRdb holds only the in-frame ones, with some missing. The profile shows 85,000 to 130,000 clones, about 90% of them singletons. The germline V and J ends were trimmed by 0 bases and 2 bases, with 15 bases remaining between them. The CDR3 has 17 residues. The rearrangement joins TRBV23-1 to TRBJ2-3, with D perhaps matching TRBD1 (6 bases). TRBV23-1 is sorted into the ORF group, with uncertain function. This receptor was obtained from a human donor who received an intestinal transplant. Material: unstimulated CD4+ T cells sorted from spleen or lymph node cells, obtained before intestinal transplant. The CDR3 region is CASSQSQGPPNTDTQYF. CDR3 DNA sequence: TGCGCCAGCAGTCAATCGCAGGGGCCTCCAAACACAGATACGCAGTATTTT.